This TCR beta chain appears in the sequencing data of a study of CD8+ T cells in alopecia areata. CDR1 and CDR2 from the germline V gene are PRHDT and FYEKMQ (reference sequence). The CDR3 runs to 16 residues. The ends were cut back, 5 bases at V and 8 bases at J, with 22 bases in the middle. Treatment given: oral pan-JAK inhibitor, 5-10 mg twice daily. Investigators isolated RNA and reverse transcribed it into cDNA to act as the sequencing template. Clones were sequenced by immunoSEQ multiplex PCR, and TCRdb holds only the in-frame ones, with some missing. The sample consists of 100,000 to 150,000 clones, around 63% of them appearing once.

The TCR sequence derives from a human donor with alopecia areata. The sample in question was CD4+ T cells sorted from blood, obtained at week 4, from a patient treated with tofacitinib. V gene TRBV13 combines with J gene TRBJ2-1; a possible D gene is TRBD2 (6 bases). The CDR3 spells CASSTYLGAGLDEQFF. CDR3 sequence (DNA): TGTGCCAGCAGCACATACCTAGGAGCGGGTTTGGATGAGCAGTTCTTC.